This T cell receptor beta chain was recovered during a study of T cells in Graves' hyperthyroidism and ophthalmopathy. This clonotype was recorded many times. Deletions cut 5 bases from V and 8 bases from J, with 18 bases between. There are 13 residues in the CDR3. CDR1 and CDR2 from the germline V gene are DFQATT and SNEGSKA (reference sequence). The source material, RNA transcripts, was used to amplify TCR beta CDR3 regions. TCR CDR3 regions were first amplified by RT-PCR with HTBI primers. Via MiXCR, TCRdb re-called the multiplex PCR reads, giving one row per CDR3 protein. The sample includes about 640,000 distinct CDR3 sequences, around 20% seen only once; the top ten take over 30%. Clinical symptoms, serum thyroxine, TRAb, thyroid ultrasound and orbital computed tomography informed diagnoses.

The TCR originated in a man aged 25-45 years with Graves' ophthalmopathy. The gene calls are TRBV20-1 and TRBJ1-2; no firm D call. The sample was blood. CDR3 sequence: CSAPAEVGLGYTF. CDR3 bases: TGCAGTGCTCCAGCTGAAGTTGGCCTAGGCTACACCTTC.